This T cell receptor beta chain was profiled in a study of shared clonotypes between healthy human individuals. Sequenced by immunoSEQ multiplex PCR; TCRdb stores in-frame clones only, minus some. The repertoire includes about 2.4 million clones, roughly 93% of them detected once, and about 0.38% sits in the top ten. Sequencing was done on a sample of naive CD4+ T cells from PBMCs. Sample subset: CD45RA+ positively selected. This sequence was found in a young man in good health. Some clones in this sample may be carry-over from other donors' samples.

Here the CDR3 DNA reads TGTGCCAGCATGGCGAGCTACGAGCAGTACTTC. Translated, it gives CASMASYEQYF. The V and J genes are TRBV2 and TRBJ2-7; D is uncertain. The V and J ends lost 7 bases and 3 bases respectively, with 7 bases between them. This CDR3 region has 11 residues. Germline V gene sequence: CDR1 SNHLY, CDR2 FYNNEI.